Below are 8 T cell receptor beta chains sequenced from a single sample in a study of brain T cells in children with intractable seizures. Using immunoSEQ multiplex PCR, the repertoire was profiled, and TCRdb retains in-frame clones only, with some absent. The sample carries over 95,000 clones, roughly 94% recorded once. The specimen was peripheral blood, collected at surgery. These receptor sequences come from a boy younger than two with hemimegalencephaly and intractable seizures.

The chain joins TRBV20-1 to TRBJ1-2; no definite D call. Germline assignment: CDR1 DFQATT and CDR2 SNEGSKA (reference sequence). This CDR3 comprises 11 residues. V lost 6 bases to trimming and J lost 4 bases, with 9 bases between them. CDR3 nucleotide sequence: TGCAGTGCAAACGGAGTCTATGGCTACACCTTC. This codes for CSANGVYGYTF.

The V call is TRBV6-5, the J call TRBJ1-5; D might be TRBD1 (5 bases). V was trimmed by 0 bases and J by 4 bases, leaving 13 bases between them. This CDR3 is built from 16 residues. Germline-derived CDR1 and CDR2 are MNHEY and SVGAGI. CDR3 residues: CASSYSQGKWNQPQHF. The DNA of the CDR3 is TGTGCCAGCAGTTACTCGCAGGGTAAGTGGAATCAGCCCCAGCATTTT.

The CDR3 here is CASSSSQGPTTYEQYF. The CDR3 coding sequence is TGTGCCAGCAGCTCAAGTCAGGGCCCAACAACCTACGAGCAGTACTTC. The V gene is TRBV6-2 or TRBV6-3, the J gene TRBJ2-7; possible D gene TRBD1, 5 bases. V was pared by 6 bases and J by 2 bases, with 20 bases between. CDR3 size: 16 residues. The germline CDR1 and CDR2 sequences are MNHEY and SVGEGT.

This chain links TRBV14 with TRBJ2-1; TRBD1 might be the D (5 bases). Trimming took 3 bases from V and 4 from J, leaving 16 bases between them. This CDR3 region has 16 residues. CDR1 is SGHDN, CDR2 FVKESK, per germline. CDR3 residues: CASSQGRGRGYNEQFF. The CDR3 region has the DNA TGTGCCAGCAGCCAGGGAAGAGGAAGGGGTTACAATGAGCAGTTCTTC.

CDR3 sequence: CSASSGSYEQYF. The CDR3 DNA follows: TGCAGTGCTAGTAGCGGGAGTTACGAGCAGTACTTC. The chain recombines TRBV20-1 with TRBJ2-7; 9 bases are a match to TRBD2. V shed 3 bases, J shed 4 bases, and the junction held 1 base outside the gene matches. The CDR3 runs to 12 residues. Germline CDR1 DFQATT, CDR2 SNEGSKA (reference sequence).

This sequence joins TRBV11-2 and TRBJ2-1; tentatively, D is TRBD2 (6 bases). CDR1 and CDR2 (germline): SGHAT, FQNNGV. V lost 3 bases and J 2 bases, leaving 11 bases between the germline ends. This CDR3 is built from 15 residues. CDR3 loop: CASSLGLDPYNEQFF. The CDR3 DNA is TGTGCCAGCAGCTTGGGACTTGATCCCTACAATGAGCAGTTCTTC.

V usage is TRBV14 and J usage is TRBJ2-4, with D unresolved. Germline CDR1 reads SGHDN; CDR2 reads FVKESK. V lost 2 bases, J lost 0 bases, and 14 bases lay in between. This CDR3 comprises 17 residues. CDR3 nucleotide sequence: TGTGCCAGCAGCCAAAGACAAAATCCTCTAGCCAAAAACATTCAGTACTTC. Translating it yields CASSQRQNPLAKNIQYF.

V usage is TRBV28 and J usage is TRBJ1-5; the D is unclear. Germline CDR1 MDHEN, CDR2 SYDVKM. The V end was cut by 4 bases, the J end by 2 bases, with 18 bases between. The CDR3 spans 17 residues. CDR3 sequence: CASSSPGGGPRNQPQHF. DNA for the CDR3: TGTGCCAGCAGTTCCCCGGGTGGAGGGCCCCGCAATCAGCCCCAGCATTTT.